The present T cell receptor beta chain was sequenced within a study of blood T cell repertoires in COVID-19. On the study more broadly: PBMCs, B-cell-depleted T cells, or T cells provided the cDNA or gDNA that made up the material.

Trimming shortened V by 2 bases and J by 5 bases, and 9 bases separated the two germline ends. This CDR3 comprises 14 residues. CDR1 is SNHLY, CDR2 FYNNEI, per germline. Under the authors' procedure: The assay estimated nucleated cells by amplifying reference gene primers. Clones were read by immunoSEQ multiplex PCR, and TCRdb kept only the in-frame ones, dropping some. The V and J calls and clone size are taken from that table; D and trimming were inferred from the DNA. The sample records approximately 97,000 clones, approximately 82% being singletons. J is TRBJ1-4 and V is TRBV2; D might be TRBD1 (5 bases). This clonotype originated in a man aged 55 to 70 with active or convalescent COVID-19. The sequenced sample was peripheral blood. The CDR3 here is CASSERGGNEKLFF. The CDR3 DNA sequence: TGTGCCAGCAGTGAACGGGGGGGGAATGAAAAACTGTTTTTT.